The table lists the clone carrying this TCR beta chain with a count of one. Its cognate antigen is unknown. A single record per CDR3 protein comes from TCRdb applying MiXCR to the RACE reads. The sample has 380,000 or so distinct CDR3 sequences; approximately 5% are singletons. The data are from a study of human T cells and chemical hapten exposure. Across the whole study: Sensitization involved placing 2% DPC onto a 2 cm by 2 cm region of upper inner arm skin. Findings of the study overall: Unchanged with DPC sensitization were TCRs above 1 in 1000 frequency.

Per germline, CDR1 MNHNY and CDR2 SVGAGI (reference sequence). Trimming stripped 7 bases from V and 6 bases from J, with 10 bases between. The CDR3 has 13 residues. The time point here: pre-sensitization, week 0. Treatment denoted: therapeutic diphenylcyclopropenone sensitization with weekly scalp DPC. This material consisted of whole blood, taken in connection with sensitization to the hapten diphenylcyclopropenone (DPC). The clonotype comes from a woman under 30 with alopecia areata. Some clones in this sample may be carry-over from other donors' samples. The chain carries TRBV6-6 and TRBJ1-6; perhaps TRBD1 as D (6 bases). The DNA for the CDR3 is TGTGCCAGCATGACAGGCAGTAATTCACCCCTCCACTTT. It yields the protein CASMTGSNSPLHF.